The 13 T cell receptor beta chains in this list originate from one sample, sequenced in a study of Tregs in tolerant kidney transplant recipients (dated by TCRdb to the late 2010s). The library was produced with the immunoSEQ multiplex PCR assay. TCRdb's version of the immuneACCESS table is confined to in-frame rearrangements and falls short of the full clone set. An unresolved V gene accounts for under half of the shortfall where checked; the remainder is of unknown origin. Across this sample there are tens of thousands of clones, with about four fifths seen only once. The ten biggest clones cover about 4% of the sample. The sequencing input was CD4+ T cells from blood. Receptors were obtained from a human donor in good health.

The chain is built from TRBV6-6 and TRBJ2-7, with D perhaps being TRBD1 or TRBD2 (5 bases each). Germline V lookup: CDR1 MNHNY, CDR2 SVGAGI (reference sequence). Between the trimmed V and J ends, which lost 8 bases and 2 bases, there was a span of 16 bases. This CDR3 is 14 amino acids long. The CDR3 here is CASRRRDAAYEQYF. In nucleotides, the CDR3 is TGTGCCAGCCGCCGCCGGGACGCCGCCTACGAGCAGTACTTC.

This rearrangement joins TRBV5-8 to TRBJ2-6, with unresolved D. The CDR3 spans 16 residues. The germline V and J ends were trimmed by 4 bases and 1 base, with 12 bases remaining between them. From germline, CDR1 is SGHTS and CDR2 YDEGEE. CDR3 sequence (DNA): TGTGCCAGCAGCCCGAAACGGGTTTCTGGGGCCAACGTCCTGACTTTC. Amino acid sequence: CASSPKRVSGANVLTF.

This clone is medium-sized by share. The V and J genes are TRBV5-6 and TRBJ2-3; D gene ambiguous. This CDR3 is built from 14 residues. CDR1 and CDR2 (germline): SGHDT, YYEEEE. Trimming shortened V by 4 bases and J by 5 bases, and 14 bases separated the two germline ends. For the CDR3, the DNA is TGTGCCAGCAGCGCAGCGACCCATGGAGATACGCAGTATTTT. Protein product: CASSAATHGDTQYF.

The chain is built from TRBV13 and TRBJ1-2; D is perhaps TRBD1 (5 bases). CDR1 PRHDT and CDR2 FYEKMQ come from the germline V gene (reference sequence). This CDR3 spans 14 amino acids. Deletions cut 7 bases from V and 8 bases from J, with 20 bases between. The CDR3 region has the DNA TGTGCCAGCAATTACTACGGGGGGAGTTCCGGCTACACCTTC. It translates to CASNYYGGSSGYTF.

The rearrangement uses TRBV5-1 and TRBJ2-3; 7 bases align to TRBD2. CDR3 length: 18 amino acids. From germline, CDR1 is SGHRS and CDR2 YFSETQ. J lost 2 bases, V lost 4 bases, and 16 bases had no gene match. In nucleotides, the CDR3 is TGCGCCAGCAGCCCGCTAACTGGTGGGCGGGGGAACACAGATACGCAGTATTTT. Protein product: CASSPLTGGRGNTDTQYF.

The rearrangement links TRBV5-1 to TRBJ2-2; 8 nucleotides line up with TRBD2. With V trimmed by 2 bases and J by 6 bases, 6 bases remained unmatched. The CDR3 runs to 15 residues. CDR1 is SGHRS, CDR2 YFSETQ, per germline. In nucleotides, the CDR3 is TGCGCCAGCAGCTTCTCCCTAGCGGGTCCCGGGGAGCTGTTTTTT. It specifies CASSFSLAGPGELFF.

This sequence joins TRBV11-2 and TRBJ2-1; no clear D gene. The CDR3 length is 14 residues. With 5 bases removed from V and 0 bases from J, the gap between germline ends came to 8 bases. The germline V gene encodes CDR1 SGHAT and CDR2 FQNNGV. The CDR3 spells CASSLPGSYNEQFF. DNA for the CDR3: TGTGCCAGCAGCCTACCGGGCTCCTACAATGAGCAGTTCTTC.

This clone showed up just once. The chain has TRBV4-1 and TRBJ2-5; 8 bases are shared with TRBD2. Germline CDR1 and CDR2: MGHRA and YSYEKL. This CDR3 is built from 15 residues. V gave up 1 base and J gave up 2 bases; unmatched junction bases: 3. The CDR3 DNA sequence: TGCGCCAGCAGCCAAGTAGCGGGGTATCAAGAGACCCAGTACTTC. This codes for CASSQVAGYQETQYF.

This clone was detected only once. CDR3 sequence (DNA): TGTGCCAGCAGCTATGGGACTAGCCCCGGCAATGAGCAGTTCTTC. Its translation is CASSYGTSPGNEQFF. V usage is TRBV7-2 and J usage is TRBJ2-1, with 9 bases matching TRBD2. CDR3 length: 15 residues. Trimming at V came to 4 bases and at J to 6 bases, leaving 7 bases not matched to a gene. Germline-derived CDR1 and CDR2 are SGHTA and FQGNSA. The variable domain in full, completed from reference TRBV7-2 and TRBJ2-1, reads GAGVSQSPSNKVTEKGKDVELRCDPISGHTALYWYRQSLGQGLEFLIYFQGNSAPDKSGLPSDRFSAERTGGSVSTLTIQRTQQEDSAVYLCASSYGTSPGNEQFFGPGTRLTVL.

The chain employs TRBV5-1 and TRBJ1-3; 7 bases are a match to TRBD1. The junction had 12 bases not matched to a gene; V was cut back by 4 bases and J by 2 bases. The germline V gene has CDR1 SGHRS and CDR2 YFSETQ. This CDR3 has 17 amino acids. In nucleotides, the CDR3 is TGCGCCAGCAGCCCGGGGGGGACAGAAGTCCCTGGAAACACCATATATTTT. As protein: CASSPGGTEVPGNTIYF.

Worth noting for this clone: A much larger clone sits a single nucleotide away, making a read error possible. This chain joins TRBV7-2 and TRBJ1-1, with TRBD1 as a possible D gene (6 bases). Trimming took off 1 base at V and 4 bases at J, with 7 bases between the two ends. This CDR3 region has 13 residues. Germline CDR1 and CDR2: SGHTA and FQGNSA. DNA for the CDR3: TGTGCCAGCAGCTTAGAAGGGGGCACTGAAGCTTTCTTT. This encodes CASSLEGGTEAFF. The whole variable domain, filled in from reference TRBV7-2 and TRBJ1-1, reads GAGVSQSPSNKVTEKGKDVELRCDPISGHTALYWYRQSLGQGLEFLIYFQGNSAPDKSGLPSDRFSAERTGGSVSTLTIQRTQQEDSAVYLCASSLEGGTEAFFGQGTRLTVV.

The chain is built from TRBV11-2 and TRBJ2-1; 9 bases line up with TRBD2. This CDR3 comprises 14 residues. Germline CDR1 and CDR2: SGHAT and FQNNGV. V was clipped by 5 bases and J by 7 bases; unmatched bases: 6. In DNA, the CDR3 is TGTGCCAGCAGCCCTAGCGGGGCCAGGAATGAGCAGTTCTTC. It yields the protein CASSPSGARNEQFF. The variable domain in full, with the rest retrieved from reference TRBV11-2 and TRBJ2-1, is EAGVAQSPRYKIIEKRQSVAFWCNPISGHATLYWYQQILGQGPKLLIQFQNNGVVDDSQLPKDRFSAERLKGVDSTLKIQPAKLEDSAVYLCASSPSGARNEQFFGPGTRLTVL.

The chain is built from TRBV30 and TRBJ1-1; tentative D call: TRBD1 (5 bases). The CDR3 is made up of 14 amino acids. CDR1 is GTSNPN and CDR2 is SVGIG in the germline V gene (reference sequence). The V gene lost 4 bases and the J gene lost 0 bases, with 12 bases spanning the gap. CDR3 region: CAWKLAGMNTEAFF. CDR3 nucleotides: TGTGCCTGGAAGTTGGCAGGGATGAACACTGAAGCTTTCTTT.